These 16 T cell receptor beta chains were all obtained from the same sample, sequenced in a study of T cell responses to AZD1222 COVID-19 vaccine. Clones were sequenced by immunoSEQ multiplex PCR, and TCRdb holds only the in-frame ones, with some missing. The data contain approximately 150,000 clones, about nine tenths of them singletons. The sequencing here drew on peripheral blood, taken on day 0 of AZD1222 vaccination. The receptors were gathered from an adult in good health.

The chain recombines TRBV29-1 with TRBJ1-5; no clear D gene. CDR3 length: 16 amino acids. V dropped 0 bases and J dropped 0 bases, with 12 bases sitting between them. Germline values: CDR1 SQVTM, CDR2 ANQGSEA. The CDR3 is CSVEDPSGPSNQPQHF. The DNA for the CDR3 is TGCAGCGTTGAAGATCCCAGCGGGCCTAGCAATCAGCCCCAGCATTTT.

The chain is built from TRBV5-1 and TRBJ1-2; a weak D match, TRBD1 (5 bases). The CDR3 covers 13 residues. Germline CDR1 reads SGHRS; CDR2 reads YFSETQ. Trimming removed 0 bases at V and 4 bases at J, with 7 bases between. CDR3 bases: TGCGCCAGCAGCTTGGAAAGGGGCTATGGCTACACCTTC. Translation: CASSLERGYGYTF.

The rearrangement uses TRBV7-3 and TRBJ1-1; D might be TRBD1 (5 bases). CDR3 length: 17 amino acids. Germline V gene sequence: CDR1 SGHTA, CDR2 FQGTGA. V was pared by 0 bases and J by 1 base, with 15 bases between. The CDR3 bases are TGTGCCAGCAGCTTAACGCCGTTGGGGGGGAGGAACACTGAAGCTTTCTTT. The encoded protein is CASSLTPLGGRNTEAFF.

This chain links TRBV12-3 or TRBV12-4 with TRBJ1-1; tentatively, D is TRBD1 (5 bases). Trimming stripped 5 bases from V and 8 bases from J, with 12 bases between. The CDR3 consists of 12 residues. This CDR3 is CASSPGTAEAFF. CDR3 DNA: TGTGCCAGCAGTCCGGGGACGGCGGAAGCTTTCTTT.

This chain uses TRBV27 with TRBJ2-7, with a weak D call TRBD1 (7 bases). Germline V gives CDR1 MNHEY, CDR2 SMNVEV (reference sequence). The CDR3 extends over 14 amino acids. Trimming stripped 8 bases from V and 2 bases from J, with 16 bases between. The CDR3 protein is CASGYRGLTYEQYF. CDR3 in DNA: TGTGCCAGCGGCTACAGGGGACTTACCTACGAGCAGTACTTC.

This clone has just a few counts. This chain joins TRBV6-2 or TRBV6-3 and TRBJ2-2; no reliable D call. Trimming shortened V by 6 bases and J by 6 bases, and 8 bases separated the two germline ends. The CDR3 is 12 amino acids. Germline-derived CDR1 and CDR2 are MNHEY and SVGEGT. The CDR3, as DNA: TGTGCCAGCAGCCCACCTGCCGGGGAGCTGTTTTTT. Translation gives CASSPPAGELFF.

The rearrangement links TRBV4-3 to TRBJ2-7; 7 bases are a match to TRBD2. The trim removed 4 bases at V and 0 bases at J, leaving 3 bases unmatched. The CDR3 is made up of 14 amino acids. Germline V gives CDR1 LGHNA, CDR2 YSLEER. The CDR3 DNA reads TGCGCCAGCAGCCCGGGAGGTAGCTCCTACGAGCAGTACTTC. It translates to CASSPGGSSYEQYF.

There are a few counts of this clone. This same CDR3 is encoded by further DNA sequences in the sample. V and J are TRBV12-3 or TRBV12-4 and TRBJ1-1; D uncertain. The CDR3 spans 13 residues. With 5 bases removed from V and 1 base from J, the gap between germline ends came to 8 bases. The CDR3 nucleotides read TGTGCCAGCAGTCTCGGGCCGAACACTGAAGCTTTCTTT. It yields the protein CASSLGPNTEAFF.

There are a few counts of this clone. The gene calls are TRBV19 and TRBJ1-4, with 10 bases identical to TRBD1. The CDR3 spans 16 residues. Germline CDR1 and CDR2: LNHDA and SQIVND (reference sequence). V shed 5 bases, J shed 8 bases, and the junction held 11 bases outside the gene matches. The CDR3 bases are TGTGCCAGTAGTGATAGGGGTGGGACAGGGGTAGAAAAACTGTTTTTT. This encodes CASSDRGGTGVEKLFF.

V and J are TRBV19 and TRBJ2-7; 8 positions agree with TRBD2. This CDR3 has 16 residues. Trimming took 6 bases from V and 1 from J; bases not matched to a gene: 11. The V gene's germline CDR1 is LNHDA and CDR2 SQIVND (reference sequence). The chain's CDR3 is CASRSPGSGSSYEQYF. In nucleotides, the CDR3 is TGTGCCAGTAGGTCACCCGGCAGCGGGAGTTCCTACGAGCAGTACTTC.

The chain joins TRBV4-2 to TRBJ2-1, with D perhaps matching TRBD1 or TRBD2 (5 bases each). Trimming removed 0 bases at V and 4 bases at J, with 16 bases between. CDR3 length: 17 residues. CDR1 LGHNA and CDR2 YNFKEQ come from the germline V gene. The CDR3 is CASSQERGRLRYNEQFF. CDR3 nucleotides: TGTGCCAGCAGCCAAGAGAGGGGAAGGCTAAGGTACAATGAGCAGTTCTTC.

The V and J genes are TRBV28 and TRBJ1-1; the D gene is possibly TRBD1 (6 bases). CDR3 length equals 14 residues. V was shortened by 3 bases and J by 3 bases, with 11 bases between the two germline ends. Germline values: CDR1 MDHEN, CDR2 SYDVKM. The CDR3 is CASSLPTGYTEAFF. In DNA form, the CDR3 reads TGTGCCAGCAGTTTGCCCACAGGGTACACTGAAGCTTTCTTT.

The chain combines TRBV9 with TRBJ2-7; D gene ambiguous. Germline assignment: CDR1 SGDLS and CDR2 YYNGEE. Trimming took 0 bases from V and 4 from J, leaving 14 bases between them. This CDR3 contains 15 residues. For the CDR3, the DNA is TGTGCCAGCAGCGTAGCGGCGGAAGCACGTTACGAGCAGTACTTC. Its translation: CASSVAAEARYEQYF.

The rearrangement joins TRBV9 to TRBJ2-7, with 9 positions matching TRBD1. J was trimmed by 3 bases and V by 3 bases; bases with no gene match: 4. Germline CDR1 SGDLS, CDR2 YYNGEE. CDR3 size: 14 residues. Here the CDR3 reads CASSGGTGNYEQYF. The CDR3 DNA reads as TGTGCCAGCAGCGGGGGGACAGGGAACTACGAGCAGTACTTC.

This clone was found once. The rearrangement links TRBV2 to TRBJ2-7, with D possibly matching TRBD1 (5 bases). The germline V and J ends were trimmed by 7 bases and 2 bases, with 9 bases remaining between them. The germline V gene has CDR1 SNHLY and CDR2 FYNNEI. This CDR3 is 12 amino acids long. The DNA of the CDR3 is TGTGCCAGCAAACAGGAGACCTACGAGCAGTACTTC. Encoded protein: CASKQETYEQYF.

The chain links TRBV28 to TRBJ1-5, with D possibly being TRBD1 (5 bases). V shed 7 bases and J shed 0 bases, with 13 bases lying between them. The CDR3 covers 15 residues. Germline V gene data show CDR1 as MDHEN and CDR2 as SYDVKM. The CDR3 DNA reads TGTGCCAGCAACGAAGTGACAGTTAGCAATCAGCCCCAGCATTTT. Protein product: CASNEVTVSNQPQHF.